This TCR beta chain stems from a study of shared clonotypes between healthy human individuals. In the CD4+ fraction, cells were divided into CD45RA+ naive and CD45RA-negative memory subsets. Deep-level running was used for the assay. Measured with immunoSEQ multiplex PCR; TCRdb has only the in-frame clones, and not every one. The sample records roughly 500,000 clones, around 96% being singletons. V was cut by 3 bases and J by 8 bases, with 19 bases left in between. The CDR3 totals 15 residues. The germline V gene has CDR1 SGHRS and CDR2 YFSETQ. Sequenced sample: naive CD4+ T cells sorted from blood. This sample's subset: CD45RA+ positively selected. This TCR came from a woman aged 30 to 39 in good health. The rearrangement links TRBV5-1 to TRBJ2-3, with D perhaps TRBD2 (5 bases). CDR3 sequence (DNA): TGCGCCAGCAGCTCCCCGGGAACCATGACGAGTACGCAGTATTTT. Amino acids: CASSSPGTMTSTQYF. Using reference TRBV5-1 and TRBJ2-3 for the parts outside the CDR3, the full variable domain is KAGVTQTPRYLIKTRGQQVTLSCSPISGHRSVSWYQQTPGQGLQFLFEYFSETQRNKGNFPGRFSGRQFSNSRSEMNVSTLELGDSALYLCASSSPGTMTSTQYFGPGTRLTVL.